Presented here are 8 T cell receptor beta chains from one specimen sequenced in a study of T cell responses to AZD1222 COVID-19 vaccine. TCRdb keeps only in-frame clones here, not all; method: immunoSEQ multiplex PCR. This table has 140,000 to 150,000 clones, over 90% appearing once. Sample: peripheral blood, taken on day 0 of AZD1222 vaccination. The receptors derive from an adult in good health.

The chain recombines TRBV29-1 with TRBJ2-5; 13 nucleotides line up with TRBD2. The germline V gene has CDR1 SQVTM and CDR2 ANQGSEA. The V gene end was trimmed by 5 bases and the J gene end by 2 bases; junction bases not matched to a gene: 5. The CDR3 totals 15 residues. The CDR3 here is CSVTTSGRPQETQYF. The DNA of the CDR3 is TGCAGCGTTACGACTAGCGGGAGGCCACAAGAGACCCAGTACTTC.

To note about this clone: This specimen includes other DNA sequences encoding the same CDR3. The V call is TRBV12-3 or TRBV12-4, the J call TRBJ2-6; D unresolved. Trimming stripped 5 bases from V and 0 bases from J, with 2 bases between. The CDR3 is 13 residues long. The CDR3 bases are TGTGCCAGCAGTGACTCTGGGGCCAACGTCCTGACTTTC. It encodes CASSDSGANVLTF.

The chain's CDR3 is CASSYRRPEREKLFF. CDR3 nucleotide sequence: TGTGCCAGCAGCTACCGCAGACCGGAGCGTGAAAAACTGTTTTTT. The chain recombines TRBV28 with TRBJ1-4; D not certain. V lost 6 bases and J lost 7, with 18 bases in between. Per germline, CDR1 MDHEN and CDR2 SYDVKM. CDR3 size: 15 residues.

The rearrangement links TRBV11-3 to TRBJ2-3; the D is unclear. V lost 5 bases and J lost 1, with 7 bases in between. The germline gives CDR1 SGHNT, CDR2 YENEEA. CDR3 length equals 13 residues. CDR3 nucleotides: TGTGCCAGCAGCCTATGGGGCACAGATACGCAGTATTTT. Its protein is CASSLWGTDTQYF.

The chain is built from TRBV28 and TRBJ1-1; D is possibly TRBD1 (5 bases). The CDR3 consists of 14 residues. Deletions cut 2 bases from V and 4 bases from J, with 11 bases between. Looked up from germline, CDR1 is MDHEN and CDR2 is SYDVKM. CDR3 DNA: TGTGCCAGCAGTTTAACTTGGACATCCACTGAAGCTTTCTTT. Its translation is CASSLTWTSTEAFF.

The chain combines TRBV6-6 with TRBJ2-1; weak D call: TRBD2 (6 bases). Germline-derived CDR1 and CDR2 are MNHNY and SVGAGI (reference sequence). The CDR3 loop spans 16 amino acids. V was pared by 0 bases and J by 3 bases, with 12 bases between. The chain's CDR3 is CASSYSGGVGYNEQFF. CDR3 nucleotide sequence: TGTGCCAGCAGTTACTCTGGCGGGGTAGGCTACAATGAGCAGTTCTTC.

This sequence joins TRBV10-3 and TRBJ1-2; maybe TRBD1 (5 bases). Germline-derived CDR1 and CDR2 are ENHRY and SYGVKD. The CDR3 totals 12 residues. V was pared by 11 bases and J by 0 bases, with 10 bases between. This CDR3 is CAAHRSNYGYTF. CDR3 nucleotides: TGTGCCGCCCACAGGTCTAACTATGGCTACACCTTC.

The chain carries TRBV27 and TRBJ2-7, with 9 bases aligning to TRBD1. V dropped 6 bases and J dropped 3; count of bases not matched to a gene: 6. The CDR3 runs 14 residues. Germline V lookup: CDR1 MNHEY, CDR2 SMNVEV (reference sequence). The CDR3 DNA reads TGTGCCAGCAGCCTCCGGGACAGGGACTACGAGCAGTACTTC. Translation: CASSLRDRDYEQYF.